Below, 20 T cell receptor beta chains from the same sample are listed, as sequenced in a study of long-term antiretroviral therapy in people with HIV. Survey-level resolution applied to immunoSEQ assay v3.0. Only in-frame clones appear in the TCRdb table, and some are missing; sequencing was by immunoSEQ multiplex PCR. Among 42,000 or so clones listed, more than 80% were seen once. Here the sequenced sample was unsorted PBMCs, taken 3.1 years after starting antiretroviral therapy. These receptors came from a woman in her fifties or sixties with HIV.

This clone has more than one count but fewer than ten. The chain recombines TRBV19 with TRBJ1-2, with a tentative D call TRBD1 (6 bases). Germline V gives CDR1 LNHDA, CDR2 SQIVND (reference sequence). V was pared by 6 bases and J by 2 bases, with 10 bases between. CDR3 length equals 13 residues. This CDR3 is CASRTQGNYGYTF. CDR3 DNA: TGTGCCAGTAGGACCCAGGGGAACTATGGCTACACCTTC.

This chain uses TRBV6-5 with TRBJ2-1; D could derive from TRBD1 or TRBD2 (6 bases each). Germline loops: CDR1 MNHEY, CDR2 SVGAGI. This CDR3 is 14 amino acids long. Between the trimmed V and J ends, which lost 6 bases and 5 bases, there was a span of 14 bases. Written as DNA, the CDR3 is TGTGCCAGCAGGGGGGGAAGGGGGAACAATGAGCAGTTCTTC. Amino acids: CASRGGRGNNEQFF.

Only one count was recorded for this clone. This chain links TRBV9 with TRBJ2-4; the D gene is possibly TRBD1 (6 bases). The CDR3 loop spans 12 amino acids. Deletions cut 6 bases from V and 5 bases from J, with 9 bases between. Germline V lookup: CDR1 SGDLS, CDR2 YYNGEE. CDR3: CASTGAENIQYF. The CDR3 DNA sequence: TGTGCCAGCACAGGGGCCGAAAACATTCAGTACTTC.

J is TRBJ2-7 and V is TRBV30; a possible D gene is TRBD1 (5 bases). The CDR3 sequence is 12 residues long. V was clipped by 3 bases and J by 3 bases, with 9 bases between them. The V gene's germline CDR1 is GTSNPN and CDR2 SVGIG (reference sequence). CDR3 region: CAWRGQNYEQYF. The CDR3 nucleotides are TGTGCCTGGAGGGGGCAAAACTACGAGCAGTACTTC.

V gene TRBV5-4 combines with J gene TRBJ2-4; D call uncertain. CDR1 is SGHNT, CDR2 YYREEE, per germline (reference sequence). The V end lost 4 bases, the J end lost 0 bases, and 8 bases lay between the germline ends. The CDR3 covers 14 residues. CDR3 residues: CASSDGLAKNIQYF. The DNA of the CDR3 is TGTGCCAGCAGCGACGGGCTAGCCAAAAACATTCAGTACTTC.

CDR3 residues: CASRTSGVTEAFF. DNA of the CDR3: TGTGCCAGCAGGACTTCAGGTGTCACTGAAGCTTTCTTT. This chain connects TRBV27 to TRBJ1-1; D remains ambiguous. CDR3 size: 13 residues. The V gene's germline CDR1 is MNHEY and CDR2 SMNVEV (reference sequence). V shed 6 bases and J shed 4 bases, with 12 bases lying between them.

The V and J genes are TRBV5-1 and TRBJ2-3; 9 positions agree with TRBD1. J was trimmed by 0 bases and V by 4 bases; bases with no gene match: 9. CDR3 length: 17 residues. Germline lookup yields CDR1 SGHRS and CDR2 YFSETQ. In DNA, the CDR3 is TGCGCCAGCAGCCAATCGGGACAGGGATCTAGCACAGATACGCAGTATTTT. Protein product: CASSQSGQGSSTDTQYF. Full variable domain (remainder filled in from reference TRBV5-1 and TRBJ2-3): KAGVTQTPRYLIKTRGQQVTLSCSPISGHRSVSWYQQTPGQGLQFLFEYFSETQRNKGNFPGRFSGRQFSNSRSEMNVSTLELGDSALYLCASSQSGQGSSTDTQYFGPGTRLTVL.

The chain links TRBV6-5 to TRBJ2-7; no firm D call. The CDR3 runs 13 residues. The germline V and J ends were trimmed by 0 bases and 1 base, with 4 bases remaining between them. Germline V lookup: CDR1 MNHEY, CDR2 SVGAGI. CDR3: CASSYSGSYEQYF. Here the CDR3 DNA reads TGTGCCAGCAGTTACTCGGGATCCTACGAGCAGTACTTC.

The chain is built from TRBV5-1 and TRBJ2-3; a weak D match, TRBD1 (6 bases). The CDR3 is 15 amino acids. Trimming cost V 1 base and J 4 bases, with 13 bases left between them. Germline-derived CDR1 and CDR2 are SGHRS and YFSETQ. CDR3 nucleotide sequence: TGCGCCAGCAGCTTGACAGGGCTTGGTGCAGATACGCAGTATTTT. Translated: CASSLTGLGADTQYF.

Only one count was recorded for this clone. The chain employs TRBV9 and TRBJ1-2; D might be TRBD1 (6 bases). V lost 0 bases, J lost 6 bases, and 21 bases lay in between. Germline-derived CDR1 and CDR2 are SGDLS and YYNGEE. CDR3 length: 17 residues. CDR3 amino acids: CASSVGGGQGQDNGYTF. The DNA of the CDR3 is TGTGCCAGCAGCGTAGGGGGGGGGCAGGGGCAAGATAATGGCTACACCTTC. Full variable domain (remainder filled in from reference TRBV9 and TRBJ1-2): DSGVTQTPKHLITATGQRVTLRCSPRSGDLSVYWYQQSLDQGLQFLIQYYNGEERAKGNILERFSAQQFPDLHSELNLSSLELGDSALYFCASSVGGGQGQDNGYTFGSGTRLTVV.

The table lists this clone with a count of one. The J gene is TRBJ2-7, the V gene TRBV6-5, with TRBD1 matching over 8 bases. Germline CDR1 MNHEY, CDR2 SVGAGI. V gave up 5 bases and J gave up 0 bases; unmatched junction bases: 3. This CDR3 has 14 residues. The CDR3 loop reads CASSRQGSSYEQYF. The CDR3 DNA reads TGTGCCAGCAGTCGACAGGGGTCCTCCTACGAGCAGTACTTC.

This clone has a single count. This chain joins TRBV2 and TRBJ1-5, with 9 bases that match TRBD1. The V gene's germline CDR1 is SNHLY and CDR2 FYNNEI. Unmatched junction bases numbered 4, after V lost 3 bases and J lost 4 bases. CDR3 size: 15 residues. The CDR3 here is CASSEAGTGNQPQHF. For the CDR3, the DNA is TGTGCCAGCAGTGAGGCCGGGACAGGGAATCAGCCCCAGCATTTT. The full variable domain, rest sourced from reference TRBV2 and TRBJ1-5, is EPEVTQTPSHQVTQMGQEVILRCVPISNHLYFYWYRQILGQKVEFLVSFYNNEISEKSEIFDDQFSVERPDGSNFTLKIRSTKLEDSAMYFCASSEAGTGNQPQHFGDGTRLSIL.

This clone was detected only a few times. The V call is TRBV19, the J call TRBJ2-2; weak D call: TRBD1 (6 bases). V dropped 5 bases and J dropped 0 bases, with 7 bases sitting between them. The CDR3 contains 14 residues. Germline V gene lookup returns CDR1 LNHDA and CDR2 SQIVND (reference sequence). The CDR3 protein is CASSRQANTGELFF. Written as DNA, the CDR3 is TGTGCCAGTAGTCGACAGGCGAACACCGGGGAGCTGTTTTTT.

A remark on this clone: Other DNA sequences in this specimen translate into the identical CDR3. This chain connects TRBV4-1 to TRBJ2-7; a weak D match, TRBD1 (6 bases). The V end lost 1 base, the J end lost 1 base, and 8 bases lay between the germline ends. The CDR3 length is 14 residues. CDR1 and CDR2 (germline): MGHRA, YSYEKL. Written as DNA, the CDR3 is TGCGCCAGCAGCCAAGTGAGGGGGTCCTACGAGCAGTACTTC. The encoded protein is CASSQVRGSYEQYF.

The V gene is TRBV14, the J gene TRBJ1-4, with 8 bases fitting TRBD1. Germline values: CDR1 SGHDN, CDR2 FVKESK. Trimming at V came to 0 bases and at J to 7 bases, leaving 10 bases not matched to a gene. The CDR3 contains 17 residues. The CDR3 here is CASSQEIQGARGEKLFF. Written as DNA, the CDR3 is TGTGCCAGCAGCCAAGAAATCCAGGGGGCGCGGGGTGAAAAACTGTTTTTT.

This sequence joins TRBV15 and TRBJ2-1; D is perhaps TRBD2 (5 bases). The germline V and J ends were trimmed by 4 bases and 0 bases, with 10 bases remaining between them. The CDR3 has 15 amino acids. Germline CDR1 LNHNV, CDR2 YYDKDF (reference sequence). CDR3 nucleotide sequence: TGTGCCACCAGCATAACCGGGGACTCCTACAATGAGCAGTTCTTC. Translating it yields CATSITGDSYNEQFF.

This chain links TRBV6-5 with TRBJ1-2, with a weak D call TRBD1 (5 bases). The germline V gene has CDR1 MNHEY and CDR2 SVGAGI. The CDR3 has 14 amino acids. Trimming pared 0 bases from V and 7 bases from J, leaving 12 bases between. The chain's CDR3 is CASSYSSGRVGYTF. The CDR3 DNA sequence: TGTGCCAGCAGTTACTCGTCGGGGCGAGTTGGCTACACCTTC.

This chain uses TRBV5-1 with TRBJ2-3; perhaps TRBD2 as D (5 bases). Per the germline V gene, CDR1 is SGHRS and CDR2 is YFSETQ. Trimming left V 0 bases short and J 5 bases short, with 10 bases between. CDR3 length: 14 residues. For the CDR3, the DNA is TGCGCCAGCAGCTTGGTCGGGGTGAAAGATACGCAGTATTTT. Encoded protein: CASSLVGVKDTQYF.

The CDR3 region is CASSVVGRDEQFF. The CDR3 DNA is TGTGCCAGCAGCGTGGTGGGGCGCGATGAGCAGTTCTTC. The chain carries TRBV5-8 and TRBJ2-1; D might be TRBD1 (5 bases). The V end was cut by 4 bases, the J end by 8 bases, with 13 bases between. Germline values: CDR1 SGHTS, CDR2 YDEGEE. This CDR3 has 13 amino acids.

V is TRBV29-1 and J is TRBJ1-4, with D perhaps matching TRBD1 (6 bases). CDR3 size: 13 residues. Trimming took 0 bases from V and 7 from J, leaving 9 bases between them. Germline V gene lookup returns CDR1 SQVTM and CDR2 ANQGSEA. CDR3 residues: CSVEDLRGEKLFF. In DNA, the CDR3 is TGCAGCGTTGAAGATCTCAGGGGTGAAAAACTGTTTTTT.